This record covers a single T cell receptor beta chain. There is no known antigen for this receptor. Sequence at one end of the junction differs from germline and may be a read error. The CDR3 holds 14 amino acids from the cysteine to the phenylalanine. The read is trimmed to its CDR3 DNA, 42 bases read in frame from base 1. CDR1 and CDR2, per the germline V gene, are SGHTA and FQGNSA. This sample was included in a study of blood T cells in healthy people across ages (dated by TCRdb to the mid-2010s). In terms of the full investigation: In model experiments, template switching captured roughly one uniquely barcoded TCR beta cDNA molecule for every two T cells. Donors were grouped into four age groups: young (average approximately 15 years), middle-aged (approximately 41), aged (approximately 58) and long-lived (around 80). Using the same blood draw, the study looked at two additional independent replicas of 1 million unique cDNA reads for two donors, one aged 18 to 29 and the other aged 80 or older. Using deep sequencing normalized with unique cDNA molecular identifiers, the study measured how TCR beta repertoire diversity changes with age. The study at large found these results: Compared with the aged group, the long-lived group had more naive CD4+ T cells, fewer expanded clones and increased TCR diversity, suggesting age selection. There was a strong correlation between observed TCR beta diversity and the percentage of naive T cells measured by flow cytometry. As age increased, observed TCR beta diversity per million T cells dropped in a roughly linear way, and a significant reduction was already evident by age 40. Total diversity estimates from one million sequenced T cells were considered lower bounds and underestimates. The CMV infection status of donors was not known, potentially confounding age-related changes in expanded clonotypes. Because profiling used bulk unsorted PBMCs, naive and antigen-experienced compartments could not be compared conclusively.

The donors were 40 or so Caucasian individuals from Russia, aged roughly 6 to 100 years, who were systemically healthy. Each donor gave 8 to 10 milliliters of peripheral blood, drawn into EDTA-treated Vacutainer tubes. Ficoll-Paque density-gradient centrifugation was used to isolate PBMCs, with at least 6.5 million per sample. Total RNA was extracted from PBMCs with Trizol reagent, with at least 6 micrograms obtained per sample. For every donor, an aliquot of PBMCs went through flow cytometry to measure the percentages of naive CD45RAhigh/CD27high T cells. Library preparation employed 5' RACE. These reads were obtained on an Illumina HiSeq 2500. A second PCR of roughly 7 to 11 cycles was performed with a sample-barcoded 5' primer and a J-beta primer mix. A unique molecular identifier was introduced onto each TCR beta cDNA molecule by a template-switch 5' adaptor carrying 12 random nucleotides. At least 3 million CDR3-containing paired-end reads were obtained from each sample. All of the RNA was converted into first-strand cDNA using the Mint cDNA synthesis kit, with a TRBC-specific oligonucleotide serving as the primer. Following uracil-DNA glycosylase treatment, a first 18-cycle PCR with universal primers M1SS and BC2_uni_R was performed on all cDNA. The original pipeline was this. For normalization, 1 million high-quality reads, each with a distinct molecular identifier, were randomly selected from each sample. Reads with shared molecular identifiers were discarded instead of being binned into consensus sequences. MiTCR, with a Q25 quality threshold and the strictest error-elimination algorithm, was used for CDR3 identification, clonotype clustering and error correction. Lower-bound total TCR beta diversity was estimated with a nonparametric unseen species model using Euler transformation. TCRdb reanalyzed the raw reads on its own, using fastp at Q25 for trimming and MiXCR for clone calling, and kept in-frame beta chains. One record per CDR3 amino acid sequence lists the most common genes and DNA. TCRdb's processing, not the authors' own work, is the source of the V and J calls. The sample table contains some 930,000 distinct CDR3 sequences; only one count was recorded for about 27% of them. Roughly 10% of the sample is in the top ten clones.

These data also formed part of another study, on T cells of mothers and their children. As the second study states: Nine systemically healthy Caucasian individuals served as donors, namely three mothers together with their six children. cDNA synthesis consumed the entire amount of extracted RNA, loaded at approximately 1.4 ug RNA in each 15 ul reaction. Sample barcodes and 2-4 random nucleotides were added via the M1S primer in the second PCR. Over 10 million TCR beta CDR3 reads came from each mother, compared with a few million reads from each child. TCR recombination output is similarly shaped by thymic selection in related and unrelated pairs, with a minor effect exerted by inherited differences. Normalized repertoire overlap was always found to be slightly, but never significantly, higher in related mother-child pairs than in unrelated mother-child pairs. No persistent microchimeric T cell clones were detected, at a sensitivity of 90 to 100 clones per million clonotypes. To look for features that set related mother-child pairs apart from unrelated individuals, the researchers ran deep NGS to compare the TCR beta repertoires of mothers and children. The mean age was about 40 +/- 4 years for the mothers and approximately 11 +/- 4 years for the children. Libraries were sequenced on Illumina HiSeq 2000 with 100+100 nt paired-end reads after adapter ligation with NEBNext reagents. To prevent cross-contamination, the mother and child libraries were prepared one month apart and sequenced in separate runs. For each donor, between 500,000 and 2,000,000 distinct TCR beta clonotypes were identified. Naive TCR beta clonotypes were estimated from low-frequency clonotypes matched to each donor's FACS-determined naive share, without sorting.

The V and J segments used are TRBV7-2 and TRBJ1-6; TRBD1 aligns with 10 central bases. Sequencing was carried out using blood. This TCR was recovered from a woman in her thirties or forties in good health. For the CDR3, the sequence is CAGSSGQGIPPLHF. The bases read TGTGCCGGCAGCTCGGGACAGGGGATTCCCCCCCTCCACTTT.